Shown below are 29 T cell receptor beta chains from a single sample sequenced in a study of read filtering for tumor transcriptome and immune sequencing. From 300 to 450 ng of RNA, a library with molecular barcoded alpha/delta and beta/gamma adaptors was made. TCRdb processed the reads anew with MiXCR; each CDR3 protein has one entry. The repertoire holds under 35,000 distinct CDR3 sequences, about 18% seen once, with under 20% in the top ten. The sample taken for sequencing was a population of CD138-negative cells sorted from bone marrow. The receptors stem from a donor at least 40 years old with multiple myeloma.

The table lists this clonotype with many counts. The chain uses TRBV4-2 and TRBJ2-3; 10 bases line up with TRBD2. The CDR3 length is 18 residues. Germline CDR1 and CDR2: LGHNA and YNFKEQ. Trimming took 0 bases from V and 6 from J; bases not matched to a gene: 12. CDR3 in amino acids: CASSQDRWTSGPPDTQYF. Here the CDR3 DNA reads TGTGCCAGCAGCCAAGATCGCTGGACTAGCGGCCCCCCGGATACGCAGTATTTT.

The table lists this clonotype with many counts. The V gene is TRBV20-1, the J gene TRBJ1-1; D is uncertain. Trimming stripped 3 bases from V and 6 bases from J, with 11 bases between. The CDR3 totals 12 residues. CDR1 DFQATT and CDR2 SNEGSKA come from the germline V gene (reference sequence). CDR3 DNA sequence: TGCAGTGCTAGCGTAGGACGGTCTGAAGCTTTCTTT. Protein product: CSASVGRSEAFF.

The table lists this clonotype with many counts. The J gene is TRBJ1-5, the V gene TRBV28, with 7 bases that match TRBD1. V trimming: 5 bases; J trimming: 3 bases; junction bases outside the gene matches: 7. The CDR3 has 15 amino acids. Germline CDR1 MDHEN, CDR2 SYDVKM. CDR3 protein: CASSATGAPNQPQHF. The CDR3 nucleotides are TGTGCCAGCAGTGCCACAGGGGCTCCCAATCAGCCCCAGCATTTT.

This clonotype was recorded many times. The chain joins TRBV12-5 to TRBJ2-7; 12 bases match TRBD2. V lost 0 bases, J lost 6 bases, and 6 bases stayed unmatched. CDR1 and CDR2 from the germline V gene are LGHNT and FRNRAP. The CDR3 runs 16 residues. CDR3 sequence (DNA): TGTGCTAGTGGTTTGGTTACTAGCGGGAGGACTTTCGAGCAGTACTTC. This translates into CASGLVTSGRTFEQYF. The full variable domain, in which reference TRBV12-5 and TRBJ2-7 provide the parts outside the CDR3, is DARVTQTPRHKVTEMGQEVTMRCQPILGHNTVFWYRQTMMQGLELLAYFRNRAPLDDSGMPKDRFSAEMPDATLATLKIQPSEPRDSAVYFCASGLVTSGRTFEQYFGPGTRLTVT.

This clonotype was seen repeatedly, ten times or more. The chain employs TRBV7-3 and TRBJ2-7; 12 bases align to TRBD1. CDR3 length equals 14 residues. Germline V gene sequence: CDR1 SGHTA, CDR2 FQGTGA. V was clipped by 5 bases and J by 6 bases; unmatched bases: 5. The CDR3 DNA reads TGTGCCAGCAGCCCCGGGACAGGGGGCTCCGAGCAGTACTTC. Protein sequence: CASSPGTGGSEQYF.

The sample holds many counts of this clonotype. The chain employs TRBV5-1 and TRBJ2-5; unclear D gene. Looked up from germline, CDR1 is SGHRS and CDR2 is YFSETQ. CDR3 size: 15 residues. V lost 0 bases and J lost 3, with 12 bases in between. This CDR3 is CASSLEGRVEETQYF. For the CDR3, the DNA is TGCGCCAGCAGCTTGGAGGGCAGAGTTGAAGAGACCCAGTACTTC.

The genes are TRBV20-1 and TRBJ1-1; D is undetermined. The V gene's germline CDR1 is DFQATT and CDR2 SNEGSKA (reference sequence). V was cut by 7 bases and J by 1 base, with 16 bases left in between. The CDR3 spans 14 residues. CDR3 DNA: TGCAGTGTGAGCCTAAGGACGGCGAACACTGAAGCTTTCTTT. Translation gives CSVSLRTANTEAFF.

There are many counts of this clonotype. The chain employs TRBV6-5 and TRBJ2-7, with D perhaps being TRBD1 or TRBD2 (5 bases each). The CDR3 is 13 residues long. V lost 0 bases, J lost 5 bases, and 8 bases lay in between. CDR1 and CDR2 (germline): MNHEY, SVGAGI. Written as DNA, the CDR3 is TGTGCCAGCAGTTACTCGTTGGGGGACGAGCAGTACTTC. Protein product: CASSYSLGDEQYF.

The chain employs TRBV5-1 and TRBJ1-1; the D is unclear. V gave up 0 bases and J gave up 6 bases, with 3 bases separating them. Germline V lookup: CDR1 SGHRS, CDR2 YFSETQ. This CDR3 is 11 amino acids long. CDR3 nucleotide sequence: TGCGCCAGCAGCTTGGGAGCTGAAGCTTTCTTT. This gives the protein CASSLGAEAFF.

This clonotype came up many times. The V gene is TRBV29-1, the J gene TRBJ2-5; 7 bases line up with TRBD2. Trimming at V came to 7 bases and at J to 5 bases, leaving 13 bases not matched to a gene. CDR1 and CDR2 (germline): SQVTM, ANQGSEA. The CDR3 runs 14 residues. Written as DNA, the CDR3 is TGCAGCGCCCCTAGCGGAAGCCAATGGGAGACCCAGTACTTC. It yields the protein CSAPSGSQWETQYF.

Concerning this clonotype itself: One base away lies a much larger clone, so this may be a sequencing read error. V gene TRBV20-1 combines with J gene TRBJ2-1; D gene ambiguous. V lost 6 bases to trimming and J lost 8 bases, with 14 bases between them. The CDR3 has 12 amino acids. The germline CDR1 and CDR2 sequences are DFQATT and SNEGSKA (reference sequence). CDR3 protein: CSAASSRHEQFF. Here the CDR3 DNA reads TGCAGTGCGGCCTCGTCTCGGCATGAGCAGTTCTTC.

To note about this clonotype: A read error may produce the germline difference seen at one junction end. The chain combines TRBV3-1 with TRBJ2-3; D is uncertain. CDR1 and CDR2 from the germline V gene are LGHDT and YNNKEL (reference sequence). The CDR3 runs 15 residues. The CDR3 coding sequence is TGTGCCGGCAGCCCGACCCGGACCAGCTCGGATACGCAGTATTTT. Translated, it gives CAGSPTRTSSDTQYF.

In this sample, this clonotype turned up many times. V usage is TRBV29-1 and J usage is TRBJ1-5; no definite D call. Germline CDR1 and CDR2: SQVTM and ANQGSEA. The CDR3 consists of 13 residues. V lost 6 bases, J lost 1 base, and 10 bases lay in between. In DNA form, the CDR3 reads TGCAGCGTGGAGACAATGAGCAATCAGCCCCAGCATTTT. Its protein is CSVETMSNQPQHF.

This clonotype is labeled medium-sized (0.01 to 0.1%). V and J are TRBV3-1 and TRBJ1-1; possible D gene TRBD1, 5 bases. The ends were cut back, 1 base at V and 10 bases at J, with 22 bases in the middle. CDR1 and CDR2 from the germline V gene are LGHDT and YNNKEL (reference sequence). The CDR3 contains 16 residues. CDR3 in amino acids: CASSQGLRGALRGAFF. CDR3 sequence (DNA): TGTGCCAGCAGCCAAGGGTTGAGAGGGGCGCTGCGTGGAGCTTTCTTT.

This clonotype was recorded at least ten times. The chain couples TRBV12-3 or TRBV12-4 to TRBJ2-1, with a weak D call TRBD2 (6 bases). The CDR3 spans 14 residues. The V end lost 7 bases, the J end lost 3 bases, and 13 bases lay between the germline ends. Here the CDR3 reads CASTQSGSYNEQFF. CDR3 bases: TGTGCCAGCACCCAATCCGGGAGCTACAATGAGCAGTTCTTC.

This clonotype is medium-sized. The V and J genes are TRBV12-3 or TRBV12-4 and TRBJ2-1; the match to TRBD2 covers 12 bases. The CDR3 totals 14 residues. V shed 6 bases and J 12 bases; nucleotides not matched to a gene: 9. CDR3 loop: CASSASGGAGWQFF. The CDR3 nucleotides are TGTGCCAGCAGCGCTAGCGGGGGGGCGGGTTGGCAGTTCTTC.

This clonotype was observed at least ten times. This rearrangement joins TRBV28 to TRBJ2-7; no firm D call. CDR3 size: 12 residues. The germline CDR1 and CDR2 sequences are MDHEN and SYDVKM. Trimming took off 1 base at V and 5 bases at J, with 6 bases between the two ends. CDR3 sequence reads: CASSLSADEQYF. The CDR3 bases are TGTGCCAGCAGTTTATCGGCGGACGAGCAGTACTTC.

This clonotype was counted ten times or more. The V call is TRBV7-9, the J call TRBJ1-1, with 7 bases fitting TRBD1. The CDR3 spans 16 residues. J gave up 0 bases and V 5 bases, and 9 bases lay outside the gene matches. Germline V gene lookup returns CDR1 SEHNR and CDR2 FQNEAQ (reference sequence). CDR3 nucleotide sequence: TGTGCCAGCAGCGTGTACAGGGGTAGGGTGAACACTGAAGCTTTCTTT. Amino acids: CASSVYRGRVNTEAFF.

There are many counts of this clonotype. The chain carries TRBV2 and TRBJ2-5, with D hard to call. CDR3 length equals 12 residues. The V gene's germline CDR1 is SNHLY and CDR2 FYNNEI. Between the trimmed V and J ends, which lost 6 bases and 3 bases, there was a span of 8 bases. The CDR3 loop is CASRVTKETQYF. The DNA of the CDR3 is TGTGCCAGCAGGGTCACAAAAGAGACCCAGTACTTC.

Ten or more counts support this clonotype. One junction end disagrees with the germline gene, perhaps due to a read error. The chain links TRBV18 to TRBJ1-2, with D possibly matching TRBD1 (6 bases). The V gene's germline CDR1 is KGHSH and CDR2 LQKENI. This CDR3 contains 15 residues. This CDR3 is CAGSPEQGSISGYTF. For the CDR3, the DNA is TGTGCCGGCTCACCGGAGCAGGGGTCGATATCTGGCTACACCTTC.

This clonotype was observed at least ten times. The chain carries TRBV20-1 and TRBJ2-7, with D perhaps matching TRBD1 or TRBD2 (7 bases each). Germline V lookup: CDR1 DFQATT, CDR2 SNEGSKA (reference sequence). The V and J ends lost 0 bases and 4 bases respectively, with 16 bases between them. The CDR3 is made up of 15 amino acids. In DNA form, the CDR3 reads TGCAGTGCTAGAGATTGGGAGGGGGCTGGGTACGAGCAGTACTTC. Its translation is CSARDWEGAGYEQYF.

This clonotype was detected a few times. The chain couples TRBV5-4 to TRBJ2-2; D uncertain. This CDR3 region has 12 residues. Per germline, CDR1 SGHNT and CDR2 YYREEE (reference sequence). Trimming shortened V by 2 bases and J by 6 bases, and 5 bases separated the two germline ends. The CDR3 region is CASSFGAGELFF. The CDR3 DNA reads TGTGCCAGCAGCTTTGGAGCCGGGGAGCTGTTTTTT.

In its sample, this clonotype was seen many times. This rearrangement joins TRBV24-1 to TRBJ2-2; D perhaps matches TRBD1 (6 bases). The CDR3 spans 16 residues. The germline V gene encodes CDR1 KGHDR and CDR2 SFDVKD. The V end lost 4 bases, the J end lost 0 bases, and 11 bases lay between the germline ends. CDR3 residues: CATSDPQGTNTGELFF. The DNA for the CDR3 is TGTGCCACCAGTGACCCACAGGGTACGAACACCGGGGAGCTGTTTTTT.

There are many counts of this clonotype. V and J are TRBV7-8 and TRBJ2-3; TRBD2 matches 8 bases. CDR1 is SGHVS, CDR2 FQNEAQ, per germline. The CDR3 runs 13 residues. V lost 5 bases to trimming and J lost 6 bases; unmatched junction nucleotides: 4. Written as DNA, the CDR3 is TGTGCCAGCAGCCCCGGGAGGGCCGATACGCAGTATTTT. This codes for CASSPGRADTQYF.

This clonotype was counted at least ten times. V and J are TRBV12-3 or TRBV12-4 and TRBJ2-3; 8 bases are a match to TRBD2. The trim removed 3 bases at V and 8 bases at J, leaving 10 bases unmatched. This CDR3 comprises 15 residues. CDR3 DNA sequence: TGTGCCAGCAGTTTTCTCCAGCGGGAGTTTGGTACGCAGTATTTT. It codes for CASSFLQREFGTQYF.

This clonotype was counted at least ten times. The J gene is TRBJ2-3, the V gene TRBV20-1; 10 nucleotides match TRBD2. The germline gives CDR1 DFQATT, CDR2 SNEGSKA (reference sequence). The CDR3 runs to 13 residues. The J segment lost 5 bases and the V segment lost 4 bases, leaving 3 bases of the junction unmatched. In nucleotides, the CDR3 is TGCAGTGCTAATGTAGCGGGGGGAGATACGCAGTATTTT. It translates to CSANVAGGDTQYF.

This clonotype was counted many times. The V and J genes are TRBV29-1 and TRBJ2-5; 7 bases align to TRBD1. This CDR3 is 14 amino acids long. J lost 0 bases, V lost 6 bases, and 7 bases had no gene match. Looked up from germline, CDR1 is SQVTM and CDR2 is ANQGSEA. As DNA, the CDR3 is TGCAGCGTAGCCGGGACAGCTAACCAAGAGACCCAGTACTTC. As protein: CSVAGTANQETQYF.

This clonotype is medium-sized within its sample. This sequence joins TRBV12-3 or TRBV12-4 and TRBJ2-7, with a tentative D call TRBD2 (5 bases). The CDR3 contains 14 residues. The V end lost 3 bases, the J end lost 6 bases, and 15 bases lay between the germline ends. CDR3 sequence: CASSFHGEGFEQYF. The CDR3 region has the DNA TGTGCCAGCAGTTTTCATGGTGAGGGTTTCGAGCAGTACTTC.

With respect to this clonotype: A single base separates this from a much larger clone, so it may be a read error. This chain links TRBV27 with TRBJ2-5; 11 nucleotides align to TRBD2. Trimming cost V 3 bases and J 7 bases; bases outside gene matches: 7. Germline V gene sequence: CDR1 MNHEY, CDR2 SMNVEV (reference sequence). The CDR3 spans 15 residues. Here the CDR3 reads CASSFLAGGFGTQYF. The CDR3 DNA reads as TGTGCCAGCAGTTTCCTAGCGGGAGGTTTTGGGACCCAGTACTTC.